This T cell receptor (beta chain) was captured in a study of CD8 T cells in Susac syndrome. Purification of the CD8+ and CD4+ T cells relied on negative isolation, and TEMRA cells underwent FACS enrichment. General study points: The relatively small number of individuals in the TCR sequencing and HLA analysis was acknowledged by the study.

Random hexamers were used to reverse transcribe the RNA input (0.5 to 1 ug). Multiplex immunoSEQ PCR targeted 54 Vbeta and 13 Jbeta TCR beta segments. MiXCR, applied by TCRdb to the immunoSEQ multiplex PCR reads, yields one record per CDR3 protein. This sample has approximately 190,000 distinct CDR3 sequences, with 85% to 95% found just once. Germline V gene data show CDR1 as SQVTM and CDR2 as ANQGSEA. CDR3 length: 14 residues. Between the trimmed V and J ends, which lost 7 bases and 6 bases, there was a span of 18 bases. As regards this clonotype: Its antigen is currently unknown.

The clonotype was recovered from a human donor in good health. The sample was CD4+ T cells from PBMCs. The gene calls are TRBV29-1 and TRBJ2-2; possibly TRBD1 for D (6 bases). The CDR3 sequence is CSAGDTRGSGELFF. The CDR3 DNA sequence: TGCAGCGCTGGGGACACCCGCGGGTCCGGGGAGCTGTTTTTT.